This T cell receptor beta chain came from a study of patients and donors after allogeneic stem cell transplantation. TCRdb processed the RT-PCR reads anew with MiXCR; each CDR3 protein has one entry. In the table there are under 170,000 distinct CDR3 sequences, about a third of which are singletons. Germline V gene sequence: CDR1 SQVTM, CDR2 ANQGSEA. The germline V and J ends were trimmed by 3 bases and 6 bases, with 17 bases remaining between them. This CDR3 spans 15 amino acids. The rearrangement uses TRBV29-1 and TRBJ1-4; a weak D match, TRBD1 (5 bases). This TCR was recovered from a human donor who was either an allogeneic HSCT recipient or a stem cell or donor lymphocyte infusion donor (not recorded which). It is not recorded whose cells these are; they may come from a transplant donor. Sequencing used blood, either unsorted or a sorted T cell fraction (not recorded which). This CDR3 is CSVDSSQEGHEKLFF. CDR3 DNA sequence: TGCAGCGTTGACTCTTCACAGGAGGGTCATGAAAAACTGTTTTTT.